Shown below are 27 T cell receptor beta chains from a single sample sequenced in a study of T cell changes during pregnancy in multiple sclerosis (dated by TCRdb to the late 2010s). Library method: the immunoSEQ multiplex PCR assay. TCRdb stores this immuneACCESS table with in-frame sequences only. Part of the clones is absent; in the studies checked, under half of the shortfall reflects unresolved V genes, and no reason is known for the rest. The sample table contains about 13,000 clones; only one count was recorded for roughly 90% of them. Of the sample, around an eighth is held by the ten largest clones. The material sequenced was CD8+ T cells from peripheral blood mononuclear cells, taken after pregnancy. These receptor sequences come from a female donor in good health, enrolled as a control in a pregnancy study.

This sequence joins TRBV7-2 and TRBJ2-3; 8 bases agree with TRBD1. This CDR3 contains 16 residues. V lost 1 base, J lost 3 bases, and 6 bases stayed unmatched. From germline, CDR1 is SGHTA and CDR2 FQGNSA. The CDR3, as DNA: TGTGCCAGCAGCTTAGAGTTGGGACAGGAAACAGATACGCAGTATTTT. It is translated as CASSLELGQETDTQYF.

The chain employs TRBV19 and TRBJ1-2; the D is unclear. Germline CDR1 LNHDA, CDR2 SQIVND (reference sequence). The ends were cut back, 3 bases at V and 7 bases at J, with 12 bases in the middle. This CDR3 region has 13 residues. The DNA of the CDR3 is TGTGCCAGTAGTATTGGCGTCGGGGTTGGCTACACCTTC. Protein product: CASSIGVGVGYTF.

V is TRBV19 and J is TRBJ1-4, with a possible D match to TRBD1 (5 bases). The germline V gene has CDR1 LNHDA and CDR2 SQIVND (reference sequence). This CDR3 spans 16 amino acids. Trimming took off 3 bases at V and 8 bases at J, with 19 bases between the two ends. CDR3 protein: CASSISGHGLREKLFF. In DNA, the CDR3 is TGTGCCAGTAGTATCTCCGGACACGGTTTGAGAGAAAAACTGTTTTTT.

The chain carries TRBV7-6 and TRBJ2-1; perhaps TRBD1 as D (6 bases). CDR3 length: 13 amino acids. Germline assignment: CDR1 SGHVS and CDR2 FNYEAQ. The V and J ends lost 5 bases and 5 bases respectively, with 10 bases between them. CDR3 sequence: CASSHGQNNEQFF. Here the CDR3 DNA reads TGTGCCAGCAGCCACGGACAGAACAATGAGCAGTTCTTC.

The CDR3 nucleotides read TGTGCCAGCAGTTACACCGGGACAGAAGAGACCCAGTACTTC. The encoded protein is CASSYTGTEETQYF. V and J are TRBV6-5 and TRBJ2-5; 7 bases line up with TRBD1. Losses at the gene ends were 2 bases for V and 3 bases for J; bases not matched to a gene: 3. Germline V gene sequence: CDR1 MNHEY, CDR2 SVGAGI. The CDR3 is made up of 14 amino acids.

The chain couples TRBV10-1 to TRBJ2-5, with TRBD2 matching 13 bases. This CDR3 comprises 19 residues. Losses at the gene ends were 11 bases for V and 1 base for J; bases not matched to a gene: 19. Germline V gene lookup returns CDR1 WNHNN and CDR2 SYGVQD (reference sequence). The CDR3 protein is CAPPEGTSGVARSQETQYF. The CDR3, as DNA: TGCGCCCCACCCGAGGGGACTAGCGGGGTGGCTCGGAGCCAAGAGACCCAGTACTTC.

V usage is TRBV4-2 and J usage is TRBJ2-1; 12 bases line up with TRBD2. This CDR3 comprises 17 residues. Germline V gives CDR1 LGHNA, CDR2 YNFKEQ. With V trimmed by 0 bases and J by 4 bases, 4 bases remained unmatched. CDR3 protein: CASSQDQTSGSYNEQFF. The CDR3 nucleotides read TGTGCCAGCAGCCAAGACCAGACTAGCGGGAGTTACAATGAGCAGTTCTTC.

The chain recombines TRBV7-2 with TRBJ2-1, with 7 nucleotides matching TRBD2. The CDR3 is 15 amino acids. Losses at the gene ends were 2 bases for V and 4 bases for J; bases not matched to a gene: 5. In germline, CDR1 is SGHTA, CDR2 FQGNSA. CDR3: CASSLTGGRYNEQFF. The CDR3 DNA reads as TGTGCCAGCAGCTTAACCGGCGGGAGATACAATGAGCAGTTCTTC.

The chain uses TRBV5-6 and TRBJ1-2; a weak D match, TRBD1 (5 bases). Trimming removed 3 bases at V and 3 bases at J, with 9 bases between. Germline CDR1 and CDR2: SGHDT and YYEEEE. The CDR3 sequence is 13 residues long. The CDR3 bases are TGTGCCAGCAGCTCACAGGATTACTATGGCTACACCTTC. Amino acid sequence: CASSSQDYYGYTF.

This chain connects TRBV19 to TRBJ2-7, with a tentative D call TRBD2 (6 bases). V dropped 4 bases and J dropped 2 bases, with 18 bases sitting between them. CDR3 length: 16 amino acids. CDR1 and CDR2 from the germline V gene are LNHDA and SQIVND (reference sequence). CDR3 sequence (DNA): TGTGCCAGTAGTACCGCCGCGGGCGGGGATGCCTACGAGCAGTACTTC. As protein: CASSTAAGGDAYEQYF.

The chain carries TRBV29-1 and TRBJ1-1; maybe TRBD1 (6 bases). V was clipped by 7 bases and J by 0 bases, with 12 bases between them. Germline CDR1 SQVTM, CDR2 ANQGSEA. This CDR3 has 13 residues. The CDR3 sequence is CSGTGHLNTEAFF. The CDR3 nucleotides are TGCAGCGGGACGGGACACCTGAACACTGAAGCTTTCTTT.

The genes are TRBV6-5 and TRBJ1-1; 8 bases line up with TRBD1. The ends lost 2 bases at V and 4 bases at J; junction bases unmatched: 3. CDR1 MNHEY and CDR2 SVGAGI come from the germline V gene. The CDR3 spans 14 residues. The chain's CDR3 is CASSYATGGTEAFF. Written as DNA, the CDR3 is TGTGCCAGCAGTTACGCAACAGGGGGCACTGAAGCTTTCTTT.

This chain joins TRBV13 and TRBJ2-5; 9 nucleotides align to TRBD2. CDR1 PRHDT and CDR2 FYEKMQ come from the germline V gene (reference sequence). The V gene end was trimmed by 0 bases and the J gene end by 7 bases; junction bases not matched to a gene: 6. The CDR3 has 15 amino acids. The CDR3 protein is CASSLGLRREGTQYF. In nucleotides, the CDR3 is TGTGCCAGCAGCTTAGGCCTAAGGCGGGAGGGGACCCAGTACTTC. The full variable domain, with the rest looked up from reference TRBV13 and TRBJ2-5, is AAGVIQSPRHLIKEKRETATLKCYPIPRHDTVYWYQQGPGQDPQFLISFYEKMQSDKGSIPDRFSAQQFSDYHSELNMSSLELGDSALYFCASSLGLRREGTQYFGPGTRLLVL.

DNA of the CDR3: TGCGCCAGCAGCTTCCAGGGCACCCAAGAGACCCAGTACTTC. Translation gives CASSFQGTQETQYF. The chain uses TRBV5-1 and TRBJ2-5; tentatively, D is TRBD1 (5 bases). V lost 2 bases and J 1 base, leaving 9 bases between the germline ends. Germline V gene data show CDR1 as SGHRS and CDR2 as YFSETQ. The CDR3 is 14 amino acids. Complete variable domain (other parts from reference TRBV5-1 and TRBJ2-5): KAGVTQTPRYLIKTRGQQVTLSCSPISGHRSVSWYQQTPGQGLQFLFEYFSETQRNKGNFPGRFSGRQFSNSRSEMNVSTLELGDSALYLCASSFQGTQETQYFGPGTRLLVL.

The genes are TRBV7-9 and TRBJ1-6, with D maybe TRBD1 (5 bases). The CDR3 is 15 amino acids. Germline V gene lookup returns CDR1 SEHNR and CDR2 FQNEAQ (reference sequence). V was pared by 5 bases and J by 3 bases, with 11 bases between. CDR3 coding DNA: TGTGCCAGCAGCCCCCGGGGGAACTATAATTCACCCCTCCACTTT. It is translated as CASSPRGNYNSPLHF. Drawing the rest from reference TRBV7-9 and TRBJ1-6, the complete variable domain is DTGVSQNPRHKITKRGQNVTFRCDPISEHNRLYWYRQTLGQGPEFLTYFQNEAQLEKSRLLSDRFSAERPKGSFSTLEIQRTEQGDSAMYLCASSPRGNYNSPLHFGNGTRLTVT.

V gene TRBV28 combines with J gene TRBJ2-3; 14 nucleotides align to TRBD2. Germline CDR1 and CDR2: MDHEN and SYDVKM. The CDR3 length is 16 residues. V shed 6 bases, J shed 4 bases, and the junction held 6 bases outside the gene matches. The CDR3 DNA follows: TGTGCCAGCAGACTGGGGACTAGCGGGAGTGCAGATACGCAGTATTTT. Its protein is CASRLGTSGSADTQYF.

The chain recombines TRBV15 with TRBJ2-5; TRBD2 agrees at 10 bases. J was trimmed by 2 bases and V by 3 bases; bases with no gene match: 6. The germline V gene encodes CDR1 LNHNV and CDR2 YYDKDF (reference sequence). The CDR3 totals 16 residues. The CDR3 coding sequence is TGTGCCACCAGCAGCTCTAGCGGGGGCGATCAAGAGACCCAGTACTTC. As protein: CATSSSSGGDQETQYF.

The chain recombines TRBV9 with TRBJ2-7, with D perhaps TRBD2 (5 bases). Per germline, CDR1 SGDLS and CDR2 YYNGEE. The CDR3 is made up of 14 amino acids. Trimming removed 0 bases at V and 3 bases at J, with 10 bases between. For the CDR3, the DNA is TGTGCCAGCAGCGTAGGAGACTACAGCTACGAGCAGTACTTC. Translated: CASSVGDYSYEQYF. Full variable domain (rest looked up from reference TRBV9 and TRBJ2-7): DSGVTQTPKHLITATGQRVTLRCSPRSGDLSVYWYQQSLDQGLQFLIQYYNGEERAKGNILERFSAQQFPDLHSELNLSSLELGDSALYFCASSVGDYSYEQYFGPGTRLTVT.

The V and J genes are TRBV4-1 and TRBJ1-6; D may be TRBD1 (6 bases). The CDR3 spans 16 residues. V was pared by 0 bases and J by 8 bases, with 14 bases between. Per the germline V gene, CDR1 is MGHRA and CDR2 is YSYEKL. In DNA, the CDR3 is TGCGCCAGCAGCCAAGAAAGGGGGGGTAGGGATTCACCCCTCCACTTT. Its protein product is CASSQERGGRDSPLHF.

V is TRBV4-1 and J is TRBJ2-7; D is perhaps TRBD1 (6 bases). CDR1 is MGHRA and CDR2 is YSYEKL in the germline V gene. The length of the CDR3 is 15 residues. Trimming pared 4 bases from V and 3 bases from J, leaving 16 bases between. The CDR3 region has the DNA TGCGCCAGCAGCCCGGGACAACGGACCCTCTACGAGCAGTACTTC. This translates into CASSPGQRTLYEQYF.

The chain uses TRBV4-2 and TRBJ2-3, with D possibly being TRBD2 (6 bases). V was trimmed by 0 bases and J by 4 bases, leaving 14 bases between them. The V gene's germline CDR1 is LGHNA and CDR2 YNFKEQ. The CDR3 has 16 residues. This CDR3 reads CASSQDPGVGSDTQYF. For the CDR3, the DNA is TGTGCCAGCAGCCAAGATCCGGGGGTGGGTTCAGATACGCAGTATTTT.

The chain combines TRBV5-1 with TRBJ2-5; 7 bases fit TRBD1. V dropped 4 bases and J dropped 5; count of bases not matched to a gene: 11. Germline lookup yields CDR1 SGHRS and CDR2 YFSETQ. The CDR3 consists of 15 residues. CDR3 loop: CASSRTGGLSETQYF. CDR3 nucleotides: TGCGCCAGCAGCCGGACAGGCGGATTGTCGGAGACCCAGTACTTC.

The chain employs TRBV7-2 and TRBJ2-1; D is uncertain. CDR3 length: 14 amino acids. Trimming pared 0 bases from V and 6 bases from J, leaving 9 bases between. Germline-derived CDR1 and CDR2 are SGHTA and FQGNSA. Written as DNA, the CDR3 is TGTGCCAGCAGCTTAGCCCGCTCGGGCAATGAGCAGTTCTTC. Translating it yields CASSLARSGNEQFF.

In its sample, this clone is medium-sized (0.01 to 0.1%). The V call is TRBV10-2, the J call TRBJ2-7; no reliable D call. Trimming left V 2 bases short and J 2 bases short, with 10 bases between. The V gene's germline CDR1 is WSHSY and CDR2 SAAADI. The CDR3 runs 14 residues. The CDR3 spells CASSEPSSPYEQYF. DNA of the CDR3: TGCGCCAGCAGTGAGCCTTCCTCCCCCTACGAGCAGTACTTC.

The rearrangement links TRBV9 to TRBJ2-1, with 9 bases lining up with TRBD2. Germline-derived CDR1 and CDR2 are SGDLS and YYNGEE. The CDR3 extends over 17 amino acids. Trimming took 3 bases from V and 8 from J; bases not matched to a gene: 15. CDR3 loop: CASSEAGGSGRLDEQFF. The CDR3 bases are TGTGCCAGCAGCGAGGCCGGTGGGAGCGGGAGGCTGGATGAGCAGTTCTTC.

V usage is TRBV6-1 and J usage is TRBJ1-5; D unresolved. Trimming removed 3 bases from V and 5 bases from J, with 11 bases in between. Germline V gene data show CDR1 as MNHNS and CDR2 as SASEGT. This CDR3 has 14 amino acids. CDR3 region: CASSDGEGHQPQHF. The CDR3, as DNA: TGTGCCAGCAGTGATGGGGAGGGTCATCAGCCCCAGCATTTT.

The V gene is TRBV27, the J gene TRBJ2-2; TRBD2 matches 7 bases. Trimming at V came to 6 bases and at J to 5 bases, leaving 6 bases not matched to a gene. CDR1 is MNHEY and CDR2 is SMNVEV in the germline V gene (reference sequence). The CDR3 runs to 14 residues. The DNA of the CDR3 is TGTGCCAGCAGGGCGGGGGTTGGGACCGGGGAGCTGTTTTTT. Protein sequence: CASRAGVGTGELFF.